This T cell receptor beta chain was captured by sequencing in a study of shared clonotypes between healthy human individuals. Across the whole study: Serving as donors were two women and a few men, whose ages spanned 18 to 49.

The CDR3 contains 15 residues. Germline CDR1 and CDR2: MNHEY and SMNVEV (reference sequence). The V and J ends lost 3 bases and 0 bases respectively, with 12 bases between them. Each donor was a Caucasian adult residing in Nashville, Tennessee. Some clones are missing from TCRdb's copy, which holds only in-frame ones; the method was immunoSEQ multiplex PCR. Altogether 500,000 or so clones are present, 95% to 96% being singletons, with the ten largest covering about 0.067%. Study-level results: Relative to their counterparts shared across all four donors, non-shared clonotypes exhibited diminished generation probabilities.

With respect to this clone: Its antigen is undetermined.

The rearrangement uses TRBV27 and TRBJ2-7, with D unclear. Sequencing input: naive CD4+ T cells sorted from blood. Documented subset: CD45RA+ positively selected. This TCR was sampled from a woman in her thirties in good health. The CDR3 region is CASSFTTLGSYEQYF. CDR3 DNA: TGTGCCAGCAGTTTTACTACGCTGGGCTCCTACGAGCAGTACTTC.